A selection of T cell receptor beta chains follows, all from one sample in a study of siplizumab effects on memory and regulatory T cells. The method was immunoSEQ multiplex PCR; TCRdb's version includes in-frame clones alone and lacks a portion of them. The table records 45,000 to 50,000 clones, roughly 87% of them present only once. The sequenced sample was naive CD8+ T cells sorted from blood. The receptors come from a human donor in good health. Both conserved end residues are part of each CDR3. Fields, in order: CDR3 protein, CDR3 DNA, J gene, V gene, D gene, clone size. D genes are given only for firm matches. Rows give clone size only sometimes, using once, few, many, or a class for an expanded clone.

CDR3aa: CASRPPGRVTGELFF
CDR3nt: TGTGCCAGCAGACCCCCGGGGAGGGTCACCGGGGAGCTGTTTTTT
j_gene: TRBJ2-2
v_gene: TRBV28
d_gene: TRBD2
abundance: .

CDR3aa: CASSLVSAHYGYTF
CDR3nt: TGTGCCAGCAGCTTGGTTTCAGCACACTATGGCTACACCTTC
j_gene: TRBJ1-2
v_gene: TRBV5-6
d_gene: .
abundance: .

CDR3aa: CASSSGTGMNTEAFF
CDR3nt: TGTGCCAGCAGCTCAGGGACAGGGATGAACACTGAAGCTTTCTTT
j_gene: TRBJ1-1
v_gene: TRBV11-2
d_gene: TRBD1
abundance: .

CDR3aa: CASSLSLAGNNEQFF
CDR3nt: TGTGCCAGCAGTCTCTCCCTAGCGGGGAACAATGAGCAGTTCTTC
j_gene: TRBJ2-1
v_gene: TRBV6-5
d_gene: TRBD2
abundance: .

CDR3aa: CASSLTSGRGTGELFF
CDR3nt: TGTGCCAGTAGTCTGACTAGCGGGAGGGGGACCGGGGAGCTGTTTTTT
j_gene: TRBJ2-2
v_gene: TRBV19
d_gene: TRBD2
abundance: .

CDR3aa: CASSVGGTMNTEAFF
CDR3nt: TGTGCCAGCAGCGTAGGAGGTACCATGAACACTGAAGCTTTCTTT
j_gene: TRBJ1-1
v_gene: TRBV9
d_gene: .
abundance: .

CDR3aa: CASSFTGGVTGELFF
CDR3nt: TGTGCCAGCAGTTTCACAGGGGGGGTCACCGGGGAGCTGTTTTTT
j_gene: TRBJ2-2
v_gene: TRBV27
d_gene: .
abundance: once

CDR3aa: CSVAGDFDRGEDYNEQFF
CDR3nt: TGCAGCGTTGCTGGGGATTTCGACAGGGGCGAAGATTACAATGAGCAGTTCTTC
j_gene: TRBJ2-1
v_gene: TRBV29-1
d_gene: TRBD1
abundance: .

CDR3aa: CASSLGDTGELFF
CDR3nt: TGTGCCAGCAGCTTAGGAGACACCGGGGAGCTGTTTTTT
j_gene: TRBJ2-2
v_gene: TRBV7-8
d_gene: .
abundance: .

CDR3aa: CASSQTSYEQYF
CDR3nt: TGTGCCAGCAGCCAGACTAGCTACGAGCAGTACTTC
j_gene: TRBJ2-7
v_gene: TRBV14
d_gene: .
abundance: .

CDR3aa: CASASGVTGAGELFF
CDR3nt: TGTGCCAGCGCTAGCGGGGTTACGGGCGCCGGGGAGCTGTTTTTT
j_gene: TRBJ2-2
v_gene: TRBV6-6
d_gene: TRBD2
abundance: once

CDR3aa: CASSECPPFWSNYGYTF
CDR3nt: TGTGCCAGCAGTGAATGTCCCCCCTTTTGGTCCAACTATGGCTACACCTTC
j_gene: TRBJ1-2
v_gene: TRBV25-1
d_gene: .
abundance: .

CDR3aa: CAISEAGTGDQPQHF
CDR3nt: TGTGCCATCAGTGAAGCCGGGACAGGGGATCAGCCCCAGCATTTT
j_gene: TRBJ1-5
v_gene: TRBV10-3
d_gene: TRBD1
abundance: few

CDR3aa: CASSTTSGNIHEQYF
CDR3nt: TGTGCCAGCAGCACGACTAGCGGGAATATCCACGAGCAGTACTTC
j_gene: TRBJ2-7
v_gene: TRBV7-9
d_gene: TRBD2
abundance: once

CDR3aa: CASSSDGANTEAFF
CDR3nt: TGTGCCAGCTCATCCGACGGGGCGAACACTGAAGCTTTCTTT
j_gene: TRBJ1-1
v_gene: TRBV18
d_gene: .
abundance: .

CDR3aa: CASSPALSDTQYF
CDR3nt: TGTGCCAGCAGCCCCGCCCTATCAGATACGCAGTATTTT
j_gene: TRBJ2-3
v_gene: TRBV7-9
d_gene: .
abundance: .

CDR3aa: CASSAEVGRHSQETQYF
CDR3nt: TGTGCCAGCAGCGCCGAAGTCGGGAGACACTCCCAAGAGACCCAGTACTTC
j_gene: TRBJ2-5
v_gene: TRBV9
d_gene: .
abundance: .

CDR3aa: CASSQVYQETQYF
CDR3nt: TGTGCCAGCTCTCAAGTGTACCAAGAGACCCAGTACTTC
j_gene: TRBJ2-5
v_gene: TRBV18
d_gene: .
abundance: once

CDR3aa: CASSLEGLAGAGSYEQYF
CDR3nt: TGTGCCAGCAGCCTAGAGGGACTAGCGGGAGCTGGATCCTACGAGCAGTACTTC
j_gene: TRBJ2-7
v_gene: TRBV7-6
d_gene: TRBD2
abundance: .

CDR3aa: CASRKTGAHEQYF
CDR3nt: TGTGCCAGCAGGAAGACAGGGGCCCACGAGCAGTACTTC
j_gene: TRBJ2-7
v_gene: TRBV14
d_gene: TRBD1
abundance: .